The T cell receptor (beta chain) under discussion was sequenced for a study of blood T cell repertoires in COVID-19. The CDR3 loop spans 14 amino acids. V dropped 5 bases and J dropped 8; count of bases not matched to a gene: 9. The germline CDR1 and CDR2 sequences are LNHDA and SQIVND (reference sequence). Sequenced by immunoSEQ multiplex PCR; TCRdb stores in-frame clones only, minus some. The sample consists of more than 60,000 clones, around 90% of them appearing once. The gene calls are TRBV19 and TRBJ1-2; 9 bases are a match to TRBD1. The receptor comes from a human donor in a cohort sampled during active COVID-19. The specimen was peripheral blood. The CDR3 DNA sequence: TGTGCCAGTAGTCTCCGGACAGGGGATGGCGGCTACACCTTC. Protein: CASSLRTGDGGYTF.